Listed below are T cell receptor beta chains from one sample, sequenced in a study of shared clonotypes between healthy human individuals. Profiled with immunoSEQ multiplex PCR; TCRdb holds only in-frame clones, not every one. The data show just over 2,000,000 clones, roughly 95% seen once. Sample: naive CD8+ T cells sorted from blood. These receptors were collected from a young man in good health. CDR3s include the opening cysteine and the closing phenylalanine or tryptophan. Each record gives: J gene, clone size, D gene, V gene, CDR3 protein, CDR3 DNA. D genes are given only for firm matches. Only some rows state a clone size, as once, few, many or a class for expanded clones.

TRBJ2-7 | once | TRBD1 | TRBV19 | CASSIDSTGAYEQYF | TGTGCCAGTAGTATAGATTCAACAGGGGCGTACGAGCAGTACTTC
TRBJ2-7 | NA | TRBD2 | TRBV6-5 | CASTTGLAEAYEQYF | TGTGCCAGCACCACGGGACTAGCGGAGGCCTACGAGCAGTACTTC
TRBJ2-5 | NA | NA | TRBV7-6 | CASSFGIAPPEVTQYF | TGTGCCAGCAGCTTCGGAATAGCTCCTCCAGAGGTGACCCAGTACTTC
TRBJ2-5 | NA | NA | TRBV4-3 | CASSQAAGKQETQYF | TGCGCCAGCAGCCAAGCGGCAGGGAAACAAGAGACCCAGTACTTC
TRBJ2-5 | NA | NA | TRBV29-1 | CSTRQNQETQYF | TGCAGCACAAGACAGAACCAAGAGACCCAGTACTTC
TRBJ1-2 | NA | NA | TRBV28 | CASSFMITLYGYTF | TGTGCCAGCAGTTTCATGATCACCCTCTATGGCTACACCTTC
TRBJ2-7 | NA | NA | TRBV5-6 | CASSLALVSYEQYF | TGTGCCAGCAGCTTGGCCCTGGTCTCCTACGAGCAGTACTTC
TRBJ1-1 | NA | NA | TRBV27 | CASSFEQRNTEAFF | TGTGCCAGCAGTTTTGAACAGAGGAACACTGAAGCTTTCTTT
TRBJ1-2 | NA | NA | TRBV5-4 | CASSLEGAGSYGYTF | TGTGCCAGCAGCTTGGAAGGGGCAGGCAGCTATGGCTACACCTTC
TRBJ1-1 | NA | TRBD1 | TRBV4-1 | CASRDQGTGTEAFF | TGCGCCAGCAGAGATCAGGGGACAGGGACTGAAGCTTTCTTT
TRBJ1-5 | NA | NA | TRBV15 | CATSGWGNQPQHF | TGTGCCACCAGCGGTTGGGGCAATCAGCCCCAGCATTTT
TRBJ1-2 | NA | TRBD1 | TRBV25-1 | CASSVRQGGGYTF | TGTGCCAGCAGTGTCCGACAGGGGGGTGGCTACACCTTC
TRBJ1-1 | NA | NA | TRBV28 | CASSLGQMNTEAFF | TGTGCCAGCAGTTTGGGCCAGATGAACACTGAAGCTTTCTTT
TRBJ1-1 | NA | NA | TRBV4-1 | CASSHKMGGDTEAFF | TGCGCCAGCAGCCACAAAATGGGAGGGGACACTGAAGCTTTCTTT
TRBJ1-6 | NA | NA | TRBV2 | CATATTVGNSPLHF | TGTGCCACCGCAACCACAGTCGGGAATTCACCCCTCCACTTT
TRBJ2-2 | once | TRBD2 | TRBV19 | CASELAGTGELFF | TGTGCCAGTGAATTAGCGGGAACCGGGGAGCTGTTTTTT
TRBJ2-7 | NA | TRBD1 | TRBV2 | CASSAGTVPYEQYF | TGTGCCAGCAGTGCTGGGACAGTCCCCTACGAGCAGTACTTC
TRBJ2-3 | once | NA | TRBV9 | CASSVAEDTQYF | TGTGCCAGCAGCGTAGCTGAAGATACGCAGTATTTT
TRBJ2-7 | NA | NA | TRBV11-2 | CASSSQPGDSSYEQYF | TGTGCCAGCAGCTCCCAACCCGGGGACTCAAGCTACGAGCAGTACTTC